The 22 T cell receptor beta chains listed next were all sequenced from one sample in a study of vaccination effects on CD4 cells after COVID-19. Antigen specificity for these receptors is unknown. Data came from immunoSEQ multiplex PCR; TCRdb stores just in-frame clones and leaves some out. The table includes tens of thousands of clones, roughly 76% detected once. With the ViraFEST assay, the study expanded antigen-specific CD4+ T cells using viral peptide pools, then sequenced them. Investigators separated out CD4+ T cells once around eleven days of culture had passed. Two-dose vaccination with either BNT162b2 or mRNA-1273 was given to the participants. This specimen was CD4+ T cells from PBMCs cultured with SARS-CoV-2 spike peptides, taken after COVID-19 vaccination. The receptors were sampled from a human donor who received a COVID-19 vaccine. Some clones in this sample may be carry-over from other donors' samples.

This chain connects TRBV7-2 to TRBJ2-3; the match to TRBD2 covers 9 bases. CDR1 and CDR2 from the germline V gene are SGHTA and FQGNSA. This CDR3 spans 15 amino acids. Trimming at V came to 3 bases and at J to 4 bases, leaving 5 bases not matched to a gene. The CDR3 DNA follows: TGTGCCAGCAGCTTCCGCGGGGGGGCCTCAGATACGCAGTATTTT. Its translation: CASSFRGGASDTQYF.

The gene calls are TRBV5-4 and TRBJ2-3; 9 bases fit TRBD2. V was clipped by 0 bases and J by 11 bases; unmatched bases: 10. The CDR3 consists of 15 residues. CDR1 and CDR2 (germline): SGHNT, YYREEE (reference sequence). The CDR3 protein is CASSLEAGGAFGQYF. In DNA, the CDR3 is TGTGCCAGCAGCTTGGAAGCGGGGGGAGCCTTTGGGCAGTATTTT.

The chain carries TRBV28 and TRBJ1-5; the D is unclear. From germline, CDR1 is MDHEN and CDR2 SYDVKM. This CDR3 comprises 15 residues. V was shortened by 5 bases and J by 6 bases, with 17 bases between the two germline ends. The DNA of the CDR3 is TGTGCCAGCAGTACCGGGTCGGCGGGAGGTCAGCCCCAGCATTTT. This encodes CASSTGSAGGQPQHF.

This chain connects TRBV5-1 to TRBJ1-1; TRBD1 matches 12 bases. CDR3 length: 17 amino acids. The V gene's germline CDR1 is SGHRS and CDR2 YFSETQ. Germline trimming cut 4 bases from V and 6 bases from J; bases unmatched to any gene: 13. This CDR3 is CASSASGTGGAGSEAFF. The CDR3 DNA reads TGCGCCAGCAGCGCATCCGGGACAGGGGGCGCGGGGTCTGAAGCTTTCTTT.

The chain uses TRBV5-1 and TRBJ2-5, with TRBD2 identical over 13 bases. This CDR3 contains 19 residues. Losses at the gene ends were 0 bases for V and 1 base for J; bases not matched to a gene: 9. The germline gives CDR1 SGHRS, CDR2 YFSETQ. The CDR3 loop reads CASSLAPGTSGASQETQYF. DNA of the CDR3: TGCGCCAGCAGCTTGGCCCCCGGGACTAGCGGGGCTTCCCAAGAGACCCAGTACTTC. Filled out from reference TRBV5-1 and TRBJ2-5, the complete variable domain reads KAGVTQTPRYLIKTRGQQVTLSCSPISGHRSVSWYQQTPGQGLQFLFEYFSETQRNKGNFPGRFSGRQFSNSRSEMNVSTLELGDSALYLCASSLAPGTSGASQETQYFGPGTRLLVL.

The chain links TRBV6-5 to TRBJ1-4; D remains unclear. V was cut by 0 bases and J by 8 bases, with 16 bases left in between. The CDR3 runs to 16 residues. CDR1 and CDR2 (germline): MNHEY, SVGAGI. Here the CDR3 DNA reads TGTGCCAGCAGTTACTCGACGACGTTAAGCTGGGAAAAACTGTTTTTT. Its translation is CASSYSTTLSWEKLFF.

V and J are TRBV7-2 and TRBJ2-3; possible D gene TRBD2, 5 bases. Germline V CDR1 and CDR2: SGHTA, FQGNSA. V shed 2 bases and J shed 3 bases, with 6 bases lying between them. The CDR3 contains 13 residues. The CDR3 reads CASSLPGTDTQYF. The CDR3, as DNA: TGTGCCAGCAGCTTACCGGGAACAGATACGCAGTATTTT.

The J gene is TRBJ2-2, the V gene TRBV19; D may match TRBD1 or TRBD2 (6 bases each). Trimming took 3 bases from V and 1 from J, leaving 18 bases between them. Per germline, CDR1 LNHDA and CDR2 SQIVND (reference sequence). The CDR3 contains 18 residues. The CDR3 bases are TGTGCCAGTAGTATTTTAATGGGAGGCAGGGGGAACACCGGGGAGCTGTTTTTT. This sequence encodes CASSILMGGRGNTGELFF. The complete variable domain, with remaining parts taken from reference TRBV19 and TRBJ2-2, reads DGGITQSPKYLFRKEGQNVTLSCEQNLNHDAMYWYRQDPGQGLRLIYYSQIVNDFQKGDIAEGYSVSREKKESFPLTVTSAQKNPTAFYLCASSILMGGRGNTGELFFGEGSRLTVL.

The table lists this clone with a few counts. The genes are TRBV3-1 (or the pseudogene TRBV3-2) and TRBJ1-1; 8 bases fit TRBD1. The CDR3 has 15 amino acids. The germline V gene has CDR1 LGHDT and CDR2 YNNKEL (reference sequence). V was pared by 2 bases and J by 4 bases, with 6 bases of the junction left unmatched. The CDR3 spells CASSQYQTGVTEAFF. Written as DNA, the CDR3 is TGTGCCAGCAGCCAATATCAGACAGGGGTCACTGAAGCTTTCTTT.

This clone was observed once. This chain uses TRBV6-6 with TRBJ2-7, with D possibly being TRBD1 (5 bases). The germline V and J ends were trimmed by 2 bases and 0 bases, with 11 bases remaining between them. Per germline, CDR1 MNHNY and CDR2 SVGAGI (reference sequence). The CDR3 totals 15 residues. The CDR3, as DNA: TGTGCCAGCAGTTACCCGCAGGGTAACTCCTACGAGCAGTACGTC. Protein product: CASSYPQGNSYEQYV.

This clone was counted a few times. The chain carries TRBV15 and TRBJ1-6; D is perhaps TRBD1 (6 bases). V was trimmed by 0 bases and J by 10 bases, leaving 16 bases between them. The germline gives CDR1 LNHNV, CDR2 YYDKDF (reference sequence). CDR3 length: 16 amino acids. In nucleotides, the CDR3 is TGTGCCACCAGCAGAGAACTACAGGGTACGGGCTCACCCCTCCACTTT. Its translation: CATSRELQGTGSPLHF.

V is TRBV23-1 and J is TRBJ2-1, with a possible D match to TRBD2 (7 bases). TRBV23-1 falls under the ORF class, with uncertain function. This CDR3 spans 17 amino acids. V was clipped by 0 bases and J by 4 bases, with 16 bases between them. CDR3 amino acids: CASSQSLRGPSYNEQFF. The CDR3 bases are TGCGCCAGCAGTCAATCGTTGCGGGGGCCTTCTTACAATGAGCAGTTCTTC.

This clone has a handful of counts. The chain combines TRBV4-2 with TRBJ2-2; D is undetermined. Trimming stripped 8 bases from V and 3 bases from J, with 13 bases between. This CDR3 comprises 14 residues. Germline loops: CDR1 LGHNA, CDR2 YNFKEQ. The CDR3 DNA reads TGTGCCAGCCGAGTTACCACAGACACCGGGGAGCTGTTTTTT. Translation: CASRVTTDTGELFF.

CDR3 protein: CASSFVGNTIYF. DNA of the CDR3: TGTGCCAGCAGTTTTGTAGGGAACACCATATATTTT. V gene TRBV12-3 or TRBV12-4 combines with J gene TRBJ1-3; D uncertain. Trimming took 3 bases from V and 7 from J, leaving 7 bases between them. The CDR3 covers 12 residues.

This clone occurred a few times. The chain couples TRBV7-9 to TRBJ2-1; D gene unclear. Germline CDR1 reads SEHNR; CDR2 reads FQNEAQ (reference sequence). Between the trimmed V and J ends, which lost 1 base and 3 bases, there was a span of 10 bases. The CDR3 contains 15 residues. The CDR3 DNA sequence: TGTGCCAGCAGCTTAGTACGTCAGCACTACAATGAGCAGTTCTTC. Its protein product is CASSLVRQHYNEQFF.

The chain has TRBV5-5 and TRBJ2-2, with D unresolved. Trimming took off 4 bases at V and 6 bases at J, with 16 bases between the two ends. CDR1 is SGHKS, CDR2 YYEKEE, per germline (reference sequence). The CDR3 length is 15 residues. CDR3 nucleotide sequence: TGTGCCAGCAGCCCCGTTGTGGGGTGGGCCGGGGAGCTGTTTTTT. Its translation: CASSPVVGWAGELFF.

The CDR3 sequence: CASSEGVNYGYTF. The CDR3 DNA follows: TGTGCCAGCAGTGAGGGGGTGAACTATGGCTACACCTTC. The chain couples TRBV2 to TRBJ1-2, with D possibly TRBD1 on 5 matching bases. This CDR3 region has 13 residues. The V and J ends lost 3 bases and 2 bases respectively, with 7 bases between them. Germline loops: CDR1 SNHLY, CDR2 FYNNEI.

V usage is TRBV6-5 and J usage is TRBJ2-2, with D perhaps being TRBD1 or TRBD2 (5 bases each). This CDR3 region has 14 residues. Trimming cost V 7 bases and J 3 bases, with 12 bases left between them. CDR1 and CDR2 from the germline V gene are MNHEY and SVGAGI. This CDR3 reads CASTVQGHTGELFF. In nucleotides, the CDR3 is TGTGCCAGCACGGTCCAGGGACACACCGGGGAGCTGTTTTTT.

The chain carries TRBV18 and TRBJ2-2, with 9 bases identical to TRBD1. Germline trimming cut 3 bases from V and 5 bases from J; bases unmatched to any gene: 4. CDR1 is KGHSH, CDR2 LQKENI, per germline. The CDR3 is made up of 15 amino acids. The chain's CDR3 is CASSPRTGETGELFF. The CDR3 DNA sequence: TGTGCCAGCTCACCCAGGACAGGGGAGACCGGGGAGCTGTTTTTT.

The V gene is TRBV5-1, the J gene TRBJ1-1; 10 bases match TRBD1. After removal of 0 bases from V and 5 bases from J, the junction contained 4 bases not matched to a gene. CDR3 length equals 15 residues. Germline V lookup: CDR1 SGHRS, CDR2 YFSETQ. This chain's CDR3 is CASSLGDRGRTEAFF. DNA for the CDR3: TGCGCCAGCAGCTTGGGGGACAGGGGAAGAACTGAAGCTTTCTTT.

The CDR3: CASSQGLLGRLNTEAFF. The CDR3 DNA is TGCGCCAGCAGCCAAGGACTTCTGGGACGGTTGAACACTGAAGCTTTCTTT. The V gene is TRBV4-1, the J gene TRBJ1-1, with D perhaps matching TRBD1 (5 bases). The germline V gene has CDR1 MGHRA and CDR2 YSYEKL. V was clipped by 1 base and J by 0 bases, with 15 bases between them. The CDR3 spans 17 residues.

The V gene is TRBV24-1, the J gene TRBJ2-3; D remains ambiguous. There are 14 residues in the CDR3. The V gene's germline CDR1 is KGHDR and CDR2 SFDVKD. Trimming cost V 3 bases and J 10 bases, with 16 bases left between them. CDR3 sequence (DNA): TGTGCCACCAGTGATCGCCGCGGTTCGTCGGCGCAGTATTTT. This encodes CATSDRRGSSAQYF.